This T cell receptor beta chain is from a study of T cell repertoires in cytomegalovirus infection. TCRdb recomputed calls from the reads with MiXCR, one row per CDR3 protein. The sample carries approximately 81,000 distinct CDR3 sequences, roughly a quarter recorded once. The CDR3 contains 12 residues. CDR1 and CDR2 from the germline V gene are LNHDA and SQIVND (reference sequence). Trimming cost V 7 bases and J 7 bases, with 13 bases left between them. In the case of this clonotype: The antigen remains undetermined.

Sample: CD8+ T cells from cultured PBMCs, taken from culture after CMV antigen stimulation. The TCR was taken from a human donor in good health (CMV status not recorded). Some clones in this sample may be carry-over from other donors' samples. V usage is TRBV19 and J usage is TRBJ1-2; D remains unclear. The CDR3 bases are TGTGCCAGTACCCCAGGTTTGGGTGGCTACACCTTC. Amino acid sequence: CASTPGLGGYTF. Full variable domain (missing parts from reference TRBV19 and TRBJ1-2): DGGITQSPKYLFRKEGQNVTLSCEQNLNHDAMYWYRQDPGQGLRLIYYSQIVNDFQKGDIAEGYSVSREKKESFPLTVTSAQKNPTAFYLCASTPGLGGYTFGSGTRLTVV.